This entry lists 10 T cell receptor beta chains sequenced from one sample in a study of blood T cell repertoires in COVID-19. Some clones are missing from TCRdb's copy, which holds only in-frame ones; the method was immunoSEQ multiplex PCR. Of about 230,000 clones in the sample, 83% are singletons; the top ten hold around 1.3%. Sample: peripheral blood. The receptors shown here come from a woman in her twenties or thirties with COVID-19, enrolled during active disease.

This sequence joins TRBV14 and TRBJ2-7; D call uncertain. Germline V gives CDR1 SGHDN, CDR2 FVKESK. The CDR3 runs 12 residues. V was clipped by 1 base and J by 2 bases, with 3 bases between them. CDR3 loop: CASSQVTYEQYF. The CDR3 DNA follows: TGTGCCAGCAGCCAAGTCACCTACGAGCAGTACTTC.

The chain is built from TRBV29-1 and TRBJ2-3, with D perhaps matching TRBD2 (6 bases). Trimming stripped 6 bases from V and 4 bases from J, with 17 bases between. CDR3 size: 14 residues. The germline gives CDR1 SQVTM, CDR2 ANQGSEA. CDR3 in amino acids: CSVGGPPGSDTQYF. CDR3 in DNA: TGCAGCGTGGGGGGACCCCCGGGGTCAGATACGCAGTATTTT.

This rearrangement joins TRBV10-3 to TRBJ2-5, with 8 nucleotides matching TRBD1. Germline CDR1 reads ENHRY; CDR2 reads SYGVKD. The ends lost 0 bases at V and 5 bases at J; junction bases unmatched: 5. CDR3 length: 15 residues. The CDR3 bases are TGTGCCATCAGTGAGTCCAGGGGGCAGGTGGAGACCCAGTACTTC. Translated, it gives CAISESRGQVETQYF.

V usage is TRBV7-3 and J usage is TRBJ2-2; D gene unclear. The CDR3 length is 14 residues. CDR1 and CDR2 (germline): SGHTA, FQGTGA. Trimming took 0 bases from V and 7 from J, leaving 9 bases between them. The CDR3 region is CASSLTLLSGELFF. CDR3 sequence (DNA): TGTGCCAGCAGCTTAACGCTACTGAGCGGGGAGCTGTTTTTT.

The chain combines TRBV13 with TRBJ2-7; 7 bases agree with TRBD1. The trim removed 4 bases at V and 6 bases at J, leaving 9 bases unmatched. Germline loops: CDR1 PRHDT, CDR2 FYEKMQ (reference sequence). This CDR3 region has 14 residues. CDR3 DNA sequence: TGTGCCAGCAGCTCAAGGACAGGTACGGCCGAGCAGTACTTC. It specifies CASSSRTGTAEQYF.

This chain joins TRBV4-3 and TRBJ2-1; a possible D gene is TRBD2 (5 bases). V was shortened by 1 base and J by 4 bases, with 5 bases between the two germline ends. Germline CDR1 and CDR2: LGHNA and YSLEER. The CDR3 has 13 residues. CDR3 loop: CASSQGEYNEQFF. The CDR3 DNA sequence: TGCGCCAGCAGCCAAGGGGAGTACAATGAGCAGTTCTTC.

The chain joins TRBV11-2 to TRBJ1-5; weak D call: TRBD1 (6 bases). This CDR3 has 14 residues. CDR1 is SGHAT, CDR2 FQNNGV, per germline. Trimming left V 8 bases short and J 0 bases short, with 11 bases between. CDR3 nucleotides: TGTGCCAGCTCACAGGGTTATAGCAATCAGCCCCAGCATTTT. Protein sequence: CASSQGYSNQPQHF.

This clone has a single count. The chain couples TRBV28 to TRBJ1-2; TRBD1 might be the D (6 bases). The V gene's germline CDR1 is MDHEN and CDR2 SYDVKM. Trimming removed 5 bases at V and 4 bases at J, with 17 bases between. The CDR3 extends over 15 amino acids. Here the CDR3 DNA reads TGTGCCAGCAGTCGTCAGGGGCCACCACTCTATGGCTACACCTTC. Translating gives CASSRQGPPLYGYTF.

The chain recombines TRBV9 with TRBJ1-2; D perhaps matches TRBD1 (6 bases). V lost 4 bases and J lost 0, with 13 bases in between. Germline-derived CDR1 and CDR2 are SGDLS and YYNGEE. This CDR3 spans 15 amino acids. CDR3 loop: CASSQGQKANYGYTF. The CDR3 region has the DNA TGTGCCAGCAGCCAAGGACAGAAAGCTAACTATGGCTACACCTTC.

This clone appeared once. The chain couples TRBV6-2 or TRBV6-3 to TRBJ2-1; 7 bases agree with TRBD1. V lost 0 bases, J lost 6 bases, and 8 bases stayed unmatched. This CDR3 is 16 amino acids long. Germline-derived CDR1 and CDR2 are MNHEY and SVGEGT. The CDR3 is CASSYSIGTDLNEQFF. The CDR3, as DNA: TGTGCCAGCAGTTACTCGATAGGGACAGACCTCAATGAGCAGTTCTTC.